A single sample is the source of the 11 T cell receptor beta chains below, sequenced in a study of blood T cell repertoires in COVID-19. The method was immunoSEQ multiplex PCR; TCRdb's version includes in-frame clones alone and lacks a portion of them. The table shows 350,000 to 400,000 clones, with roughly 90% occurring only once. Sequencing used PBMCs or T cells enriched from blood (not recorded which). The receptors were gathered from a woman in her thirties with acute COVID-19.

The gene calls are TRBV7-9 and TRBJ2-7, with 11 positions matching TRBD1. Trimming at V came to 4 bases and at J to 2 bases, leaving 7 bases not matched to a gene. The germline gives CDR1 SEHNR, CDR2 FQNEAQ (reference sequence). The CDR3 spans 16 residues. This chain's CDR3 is CASSSGGQGAPYEQYF. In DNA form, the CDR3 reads TGTGCCAGCAGCTCAGGAGGACAGGGGGCGCCCTACGAGCAGTACTTC. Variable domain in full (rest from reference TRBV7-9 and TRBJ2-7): DTGVSQNPRHKITKRGQNVTFRCDPISEHNRLYWYRQTLGQGPEFLTYFQNEAQLEKSRLLSDRFSAERPKGSFSTLEIQRTEQGDSAMYLCASSSGGQGAPYEQYFGPGTRLTVT.

The CDR3 sequence is CASRSRQGVGGYNSPLHF. The CDR3 DNA sequence: TGTGCCAGTAGATCCCGACAGGGCGTTGGTGGCTATAATTCACCCCTCCACTTT. The rearrangement links TRBV19 to TRBJ1-6, with TRBD1 matching over 7 bases. The CDR3 has 18 amino acids. Germline CDR1 and CDR2: LNHDA and SQIVND (reference sequence). Trimming took 6 bases from V and 3 from J; bases not matched to a gene: 14.

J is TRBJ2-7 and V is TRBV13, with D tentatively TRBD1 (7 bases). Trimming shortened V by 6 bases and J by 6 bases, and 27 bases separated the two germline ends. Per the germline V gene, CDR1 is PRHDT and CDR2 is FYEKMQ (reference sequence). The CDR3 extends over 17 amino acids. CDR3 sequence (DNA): TGTGCCAGCAGTTCCTCAACCCGCGGGACAGCTGTCCGCGAGCAGTACTTC. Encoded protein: CASSSSTRGTAVREQYF.

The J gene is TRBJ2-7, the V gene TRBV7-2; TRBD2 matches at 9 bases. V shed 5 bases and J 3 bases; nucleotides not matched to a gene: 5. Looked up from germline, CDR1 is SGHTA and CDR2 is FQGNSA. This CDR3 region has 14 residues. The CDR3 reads CASSRGTSLYEQYF. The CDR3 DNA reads TGTGCCAGCAGCAGAGGGACTAGCCTCTACGAGCAGTACTTC. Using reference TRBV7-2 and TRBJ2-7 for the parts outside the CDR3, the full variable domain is GAGVSQSPSNKVTEKGKDVELRCDPISGHTALYWYRQSLGQGLEFLIYFQGNSAPDKSGLPSDRFSAERTGGSVSTLTIQRTQQEDSAVYLCASSRGTSLYEQYFGPGTRLTVT.

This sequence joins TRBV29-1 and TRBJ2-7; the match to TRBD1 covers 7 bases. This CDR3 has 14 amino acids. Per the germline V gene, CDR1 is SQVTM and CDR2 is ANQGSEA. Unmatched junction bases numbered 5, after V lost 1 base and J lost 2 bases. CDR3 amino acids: CSVEGTGVTYEQYF. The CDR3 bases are TGCAGCGTTGAAGGGACAGGCGTAACCTACGAGCAGTACTTC.

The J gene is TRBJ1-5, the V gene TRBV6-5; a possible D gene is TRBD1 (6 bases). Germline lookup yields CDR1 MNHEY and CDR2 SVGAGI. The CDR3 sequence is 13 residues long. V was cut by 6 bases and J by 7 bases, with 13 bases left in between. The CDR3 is CASRSATGQPQHF. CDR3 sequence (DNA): TGTGCCAGCAGGTCCGCAACAGGGCAGCCCCAGCATTTT.

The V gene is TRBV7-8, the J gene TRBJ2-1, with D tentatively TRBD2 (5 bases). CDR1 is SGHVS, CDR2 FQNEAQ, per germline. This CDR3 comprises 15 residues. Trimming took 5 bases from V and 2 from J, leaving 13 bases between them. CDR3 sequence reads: CASSHRSGPYNEQFF. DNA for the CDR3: TGTGCCAGCAGCCATAGGAGCGGACCCTACAATGAGCAGTTCTTC.

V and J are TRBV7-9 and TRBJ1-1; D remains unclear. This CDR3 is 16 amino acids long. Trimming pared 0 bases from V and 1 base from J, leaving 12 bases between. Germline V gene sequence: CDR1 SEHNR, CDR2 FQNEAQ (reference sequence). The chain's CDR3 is CASSLAWADENTEAFF. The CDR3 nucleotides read TGTGCCAGCAGCTTAGCATGGGCAGACGAGAACACTGAAGCTTTCTTT.

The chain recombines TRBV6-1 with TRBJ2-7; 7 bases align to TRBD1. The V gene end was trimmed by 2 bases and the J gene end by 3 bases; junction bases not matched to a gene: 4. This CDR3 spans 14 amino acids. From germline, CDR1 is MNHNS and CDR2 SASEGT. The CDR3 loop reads CASSESGGSYEQYF. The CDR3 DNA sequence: TGTGCCAGCAGTGAATCAGGGGGAAGCTACGAGCAGTACTTC.

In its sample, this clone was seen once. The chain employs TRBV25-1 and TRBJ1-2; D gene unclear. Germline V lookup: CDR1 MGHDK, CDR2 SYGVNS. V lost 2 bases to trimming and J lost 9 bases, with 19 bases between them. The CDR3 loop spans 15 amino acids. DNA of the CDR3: TGTGCCAGCAGTGAAGTTGGGAATTATGGAGGACGCTACACCTTC. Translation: CASSEVGNYGGRYTF.

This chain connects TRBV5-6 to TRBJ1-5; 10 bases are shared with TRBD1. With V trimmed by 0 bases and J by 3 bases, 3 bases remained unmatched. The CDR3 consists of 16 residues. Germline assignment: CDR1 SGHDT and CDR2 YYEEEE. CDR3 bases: TGTGCCAGCAGCTTGGCCGGGACAGGGGTCAATCAGCCCCAGCATTTT. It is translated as CASSLAGTGVNQPQHF.